These 10 T cell receptor beta chains were sequenced from one sample in a study of Graves' ophthalmopathy and Graves' hyperthyroidism. Beta-chain TCR CDR3 regions were amplified from RNA transcripts. Second-round multiplex PCR came after a first-round RT-PCR that employed HTBI primers. TCRdb passed the multiplex PCR reads through MiXCR, listing each CDR3 protein once. The sample lists a few hundred thousand distinct CDR3 sequences; about two fifths were seen once. Sequencing was carried out using peripheral blood or thyroid tissue (not recorded which). These receptors all stem from an adult man with Graves' hyperthyroidism.

This clonotype occurred many times. This chain links TRBV20-1 with TRBJ2-7; D gene uncertain. The CDR3 consists of 12 residues. Germline lookup yields CDR1 DFQATT and CDR2 SNEGSKA (reference sequence). Between the trimmed V and J ends, which lost 3 bases and 5 bases, there was a span of 11 bases. Here the CDR3 reads CSARSGLNEQYF. The CDR3 DNA follows: TGCAGTGCTAGGTCCGGTTTGAACGAGCAGTACTTC.

V usage is TRBV12-3 or TRBV12-4 and J usage is TRBJ2-5, with a weak D call TRBD1 (6 bases). The ends were cut back, 6 bases at V and 13 bases at J, with 21 bases in the middle. The CDR3 is made up of 13 amino acids. CDR3 sequence: CASSPRQASPMYF. The DNA of the CDR3 is TGTGCCAGCAGCCCGAGACAGGCGTCTCCCATGTACTTC.

For the CDR3, the DNA is TGTGCCAGCAGTGGGAGACAGGTGACAGATACGCAGTATTTT. Translating it yields CASSGRQVTDTQYF. The chain couples TRBV2 to TRBJ2-3; maybe TRBD1 (6 bases). This CDR3 is built from 14 residues. Germline V gene lookup returns CDR1 SNHLY and CDR2 FYNNEI. Trimming pared 4 bases from V and 3 bases from J, leaving 11 bases between.

The chain couples TRBV6-5 to TRBJ1-4, with a weak D call TRBD1 (6 bases). V was trimmed by 5 bases and J by 12 bases, leaving 16 bases between them. This CDR3 contains 13 residues. From germline, CDR1 is MNHEY and CDR2 SVGAGI. This chain's CDR3 is CASSESLRQELFF. CDR3 DNA: TGTGCCAGCAGTGAGTCCCTGCGACAGGAACTGTTTTTT.

Worth noting for this clonotype: The junction and the germline gene differ at one end; a read error may be behind it. The gene calls are TRBV20-1 and TRBJ1-5, with TRBD1 matching over 12 bases. This CDR3 spans 14 amino acids. The germline CDR1 and CDR2 sequences are DFQATT and SNEGSKA (reference sequence). The CDR3 sequence is CSVQGTGGNQPQHF. The CDR3 DNA reads TGTAGTGTTCAAGGGACAGGGGGCAACCAGCCCCAGCATTTT.

V is TRBV2 and J is TRBJ1-5; D not resolved. Germline V gene sequence: CDR1 SNHLY, CDR2 FYNNEI. Between the trimmed V and J ends, which lost 4 bases and 3 bases, there was a span of 16 bases. The CDR3 covers 16 residues. CDR3 sequence: CASSASPAGNNQPQHF. CDR3 DNA: TGTGCCAGCAGTGCTAGTCCGGCCGGAAACAATCAGCCCCAGCATTTT.

This clonotype was observed a few times. The J gene is TRBJ2-7, the V gene TRBV7-3, with a possible D match to TRBD2 (5 bases). Germline V CDR1 and CDR2: SGHTA, FQGTGA. V lost 4 bases and J lost 3, with 10 bases in between. This CDR3 has 13 amino acids. This CDR3 reads CASSSGKGYEQYF. The CDR3 DNA follows: TGTGCCAGCAGCTCCGGGAAGGGCTACGAGCAGTACTTC. The complete variable domain, with remaining parts taken from reference TRBV7-3 and TRBJ2-7, reads GAGVSQTPSNKVTEKGKYVELRCDPISGHTALYWYRQSLGQGPEFLIYFQGTGAADDSGLPNDRFFAVRPEGSVSTLKIQRTERGDSAVYLCASSSGKGYEQYFGPGTRLTVT.

In its sample, this clonotype was seen once. The chain uses TRBV9 and TRBJ1-6, with D hard to call. In germline, CDR1 is SGDLS, CDR2 YYNGEE. The CDR3 extends over 14 amino acids. V lost 0 bases and J lost 5, with 6 bases in between. The DNA for the CDR3 is TGTGCCAGCAGCGTAGATGGAGATAATTCACCCCTCCACTTT. It translates to CASSVDGDNSPLHF.

This clonotype has at least ten counts. This sequence joins TRBV27 and TRBJ1-1; TRBD1 agrees at 9 bases. The V segment lost 7 bases and the J segment 1 base; nucleotides outside the gene matches: 13. The CDR3 covers 17 residues. CDR1 and CDR2 from the germline V gene are MNHEY and SMNVEV (reference sequence). The CDR3 region is CASTRAPGQGRNTEAFF. In DNA form, the CDR3 reads TGTGCCAGCACCCGAGCTCCGGGACAGGGTAGGAACACTGAAGCTTTCTTT.

This clonotype was seen just once. This sequence may be a read error, since a much larger clone differs from it by one base. The gene calls are TRBV19 and TRBJ1-2, with 8 bases identical to TRBD1. J was trimmed by 7 bases and V by 5 bases; bases with no gene match: 9. Germline V CDR1 and CDR2: LNHDA, SQIVND (reference sequence). The CDR3 has 14 amino acids. This CDR3 reads CASSADRGMRGYTF. The DNA of the CDR3 is TGTGCCAGTAGTGCAGACAGGGGAATGCGTGGCTACACCTTC.